Listed below are T cell receptor beta chains from one sample, sequenced in a study of cytomegalovirus exposure and HLA in healthy donors. This table comes from immunoSEQ multiplex PCR, and its TCRdb copy is limited to in-frame clones, with some not included. Of about 180,000 clones listed, 75% are singletons. Sequencing input: PBMCs. Receptors were obtained from a female donor in good health and CMV-seronegative. Both conserved end residues are part of each CDR3. A D gene is named only where the DNA matches it firmly. Some rows have no size entry. The others give once, few or many, or a class for an expanded clone.

clone size	D gene	J gene	V gene	CDR3 DNA	CDR3 protein
.	TRBD1	TRBJ2-5	TRBV28	TGTGCCAGCAGTGAGGGACAGGGAGAGACCCAGTACTTC	CASSEGQGETQYF
.	TRBD1	TRBJ2-7	TRBV6-1	TGTGCCAGCAGTGAAGCGCATGGACAGGGGACCTACGAGCAGTACTTC	CASSEAHGQGTYEQYF
once	.	TRBJ1-1	TRBV4-3	TGCGCCAGCAGCCAAGCTTGGGACTTTGGGATGAACACTGAAGCTTTCTTT	CASSQAWDFGMNTEAFF
few	.	TRBJ2-2	TRBV2	TGTGCCAGCATCTTTAACAGGGCGGGCGCCGGGGAGCTGTTTTTT	CASIFNRAGAGELFF
.	TRBD2	TRBJ2-7	TRBV7-2	TGTGCCAGCAGCTTAGTTGGGACTAGCGGCTACGAGCAGTACTTC	CASSLVGTSGYEQYF
once	.	TRBJ2-3	TRBV19	TGTGCCAGTAGTATAGAGGGTAGCAGCCGGGATACGCAGTATTTT	CASSIEGSSRDTQYF
.	.	TRBJ2-5	TRBV6-1	TGTGCCAGCAGTCCTAGGCCTCAGGAGACCCAGTACTTC	CASSPRPQETQYF
few	.	TRBJ2-7	TRBV9	TGTGCCAGCAGCGTAGGGGGGGACAGCTCCTACGAGCAGTACTTC	CASSVGGDSSYEQYF
.	.	TRBJ2-1	TRBV29-1	TGCAGCGTTGAGGGGGCCCGCTTGGGTGAGCAGTTCTTC	CSVEGARLGEQFF
.	.	TRBJ1-5	TRBV5-4	TGTGCCAGCAGCTTGGCGGGAGATAGCAATCAGCCCCAGCATTTT	CASSLAGDSNQPQHF
once	TRBD1	TRBJ2-2	TRBV12-5	TGTGCTAGTGGTTTGGTCCTCTCGGGACAGGTTGACACCGGGGAGCTGTTTTTT	CASGLVLSGQVDTGELFF
.	.	TRBJ1-2	TRBV7-8	TGTGCCAGCAGCTTAGAATCCGACGGGGTCTATGGCTACACCTTC	CASSLESDGVYGYTF
.	.	TRBJ2-3	TRBV28	TGTGCCAGCAGGGGGGGAGTTACGCAGTATTTT	CASRGGVTQYF
.	.	TRBJ2-2	TRBV30	TGTGCCTGGAGAAGGGGCATGAGCACCGGGGAGCTGTTTTTT	CAWRRGMSTGELFF
.	TRBD1	TRBJ2-7	TRBV5-1	TGCGCCAGCAGCTTTGGCAACTGGGACAGCCGCTACGAGCAGTACTTC	CASSFGNWDSRYEQYF
.	TRBD1	TRBJ2-4	TRBV5-1	TGCGCCAGCAGCCGGACAGGGGGCGCATCCAAAAACATTCAGTACTTC	CASSRTGGASKNIQYF
.	.	TRBJ1-1	TRBV7-9	TGTTCCAGCAGCTTAGGTTGGGGCTTGAACACTGAAGCTTTCTTT	CSSSLGWGLNTEAFF
once	.	TRBJ2-3	TRBV27	TGTGCCAGCAGTTTTCGGGGTAGCACAGATACGCAGTATTTT	CASSFRGSTDTQYF
.	.	TRBJ2-2	TRBV15	TGTGCCACCAGCAGAGATTCTACCCGAGGGGAGCTGTTTTTT	CATSRDSTRGELFF
.	TRBD1	TRBJ2-7	TRBV28	TGTGCCAGCAGCCCCGGGACAGTGCAAGCCTACGAGCAGTACTTC	CASSPGTVQAYEQYF
.	TRBD2	TRBJ2-7	TRBV28	TGTGCCAGCAGTCCATTAGCGGGACCCGCCGAGCAGTACTTC	CASSPLAGPAEQYF
.	.	TRBJ2-3	TRBV7-3	TGTGCCAGCAGCTTAATCAGGACAGATACGCAGTATTTT	CASSLIRTDTQYF
once	TRBD1	TRBJ2-2	TRBV19	TGTGCCAGTAGTATTTACAGGGGGCCCACCACCGGGGAGCTGTTTTTT	CASSIYRGPTTGELFF
few	.	TRBJ1-1	TRBV5-6	TGTGCCAGCAGCTGGTCAGGGGTTAGCACTGAAGCTTTCTTT	CASSWSGVSTEAFF
once	.	TRBJ2-1	TRBV11-3	TGTGCCAGCAGCCCCAGGGGTGGCGAGCAGTTCTTC	CASSPRGGEQFF
.	.	TRBJ1-2	TRBV7-9	TGTGCCAGCAGCTTCCCCCTCGGGGTTCGCTATGGCTACACCTTC	CASSFPLGVRYGYTF
few	.	TRBJ1-1	TRBV6-1	TGTGCCAGCAGTGTCGCCGGGACAACTGAAGCTTTCTTT	CASSVAGTTEAFF
.	.	TRBJ1-2	TRBV7-9	TGTGCCAGCAGCCCTTTGCGGGCTGGCTATGGCTACACCTTC	CASSPLRAGYGYTF
.	TRBD2	TRBJ2-3	TRBV30	TGTGCCTGGAGGATTAGCGGGACTAGCACAGATACGCAGTATTTT	CAWRISGTSTDTQYF
.	TRBD1	TRBJ1-4	TRBV19	TGTGCCAGTAGTATACCGGGACAGCCGAGGGAAAAACTGTTTTTT	CASSIPGQPREKLFF
few	TRBD2	TRBJ2-1	TRBV6-5	TGTGCCACGGGACTAGCGGGGGTATCCTACAATGAGCAGTTCTTC	CATGLAGVSYNEQFF
.	TRBD1	TRBJ1-5	TRBV30	TGTGCCTGGAGTTCTGACAGGGGGTATCAGCCCCAGCATTTT	CAWSSDRGYQPQHF
.	.	TRBJ2-7	TRBV5-6	TGTGCCAGCAGCCCGGGATGGAGCTACGAGCAGTACTTC	CASSPGWSYEQYF
.	.	TRBJ2-3	TRBV7-2	TGTGCCAGCAGCTTAGCGGCAGCAGATACGCAGTATTTT	CASSLAAADTQYF
.	.	TRBJ2-1	TRBV4-2	TGTGCCAGCAGCCAAGATGTCAGCGCGGGGGCGAATGAGCAGTTCTTC	CASSQDVSAGANEQFF
.	.	TRBJ1-1	TRBV19	TGTGCCAGTAGTATAGTTGGCCTTGAAGCTTTCTTT	CASSIVGLEAFF
few	.	TRBJ1-2	TRBV28	TGTGCCAGCAGTTTGCTGGGGGGGGCGGGCTACACCTTC	CASSLLGGAGYTF
.	.	TRBJ2-1	TRBV6-5	TGTGCCAGCAGTTACTCGACACGCCCAGGGAATGAGCAGTTCTTC	CASSYSTRPGNEQFF
.	.	TRBJ2-1	TRBV2	TGTGCCAGCAGTAAGGGGCCGGTTTACAATGAGCAGTTCTTC	CASSKGPVYNEQFF
.	TRBD2	TRBJ2-3	TRBV28	TGTGCCAGCAGTTTGGGCGGGAGGGGTACAGATACGCAGTATTTT	CASSLGGRGTDTQYF
.	.	TRBJ2-7	TRBV6-6	TGTGCCAGCAGTTACTCGAACAGCCCCTCCTACGAGCAGTACTTC	CASSYSNSPSYEQYF
.	.	TRBJ1-1	TRBV18	TGTGCCAGCTCCCCGAGCCAGGGTGGGGTGCAGGCCACTGAAGCTTTCTTT	CASSPSQGGVQATEAFF
.	.	TRBJ1-1	TRBV5-4	TGTGCCAGCAGCAAAAGGACAGTCATGAACACTGAAGCTTTCTTT	CASSKRTVMNTEAFF
.	.	TRBJ2-7	TRBV28	TGTGCCAGCAGGGGGAAGCTGGGGCGGGACTACGAGCAGTACTTC	CASRGKLGRDYEQYF
.	TRBD1	TRBJ2-1	TRBV28	TGTGCCAGCAGCCCACCCGGGACAGGGGCCTACAATGAGCAGTTCTTC	CASSPPGTGAYNEQFF
.	.	TRBJ2-2	TRBV6-5	TGTGCCAGCAGTTTCCCGGGCACCGGGGAGCTGTTTTTT	CASSFPGTGELFF
.	TRBD1	TRBJ1-5	TRBV19	TGTGCCAGTAGGGGGACAGGGCATTACCTCCACAATCAGCCCCAGCATTTT	CASRGTGHYLHNQPQHF
.	TRBD1	TRBJ1-1	TRBV28	TGTGCCAACAGACCGGGACAGATTATGAACACTGAAGCTTTCTTT	CANRPGQIMNTEAFF
.	TRBD2	TRBJ2-1	TRBV28	TGTGCCAGCAGTTTAAGTTCTAGCGGGAACGATGAGCAGTTCTTC	CASSLSSSGNDEQFF
once	TRBD2	TRBJ2-1	TRBV27	TGTGCCAGCAGTTTGGGACTAGCGTTGTCCTACAATGAGCAGTTCTTC	CASSLGLALSYNEQFF
.	TRBD2	TRBJ2-5	TRBV29-1	TGCAGCGCTGGGCCAGCGGGAGCCCAAGAGACCCAGTACTTC	CSAGPAGAQETQYF
.	.	TRBJ2-5	TRBV13	TGTGCCAGCAAGGGGGAAACCGGCCTAGCGGCGGAGACCCAGTACTTC	CASKGETGLAAETQYF
.	.	TRBJ2-5	TRBV28	TGTGCCAGCATGAGCCCCGGGACCCAGTACTTC	CASMSPGTQYF
.	.	TRBJ2-3	TRBV2	TGTGCCAGCAGTGATAGGGACTCTCCAGATACGCAGTATTTT	CASSDRDSPDTQYF
.	.	TRBJ2-6	TRBV6-6	TGTGCCAGCAGACCACCCGGGACAGGGGCCAACGTCCTGACTTTC	CASRPPGTGANVLTF
.	.	TRBJ2-3	TRBV7-3	TGTGCCAGCAGCTTAGGGGGGAACACAGATACGCAGTATTTT	CASSLGGNTDTQYF